One and the same sample provided the 13 T cell receptor beta chains below, sequenced in a study of cytomegalovirus exposure and HLA in healthy donors. Amplification used 60 Vbeta primers and 13 Jbeta primers. This table comes from immunoSEQ multiplex PCR, and its TCRdb copy is limited to in-frame clones, with some not included. The sample consists of over 150,000 clones, around four fifths of them appearing once. Sequencing was done on a sample of PBMCs. The receptors originated from a male donor in good health and CMV-seropositive.

The chain joins TRBV11-2 to TRBJ2-6; possible D gene TRBD2, 6 bases. V gave up 5 bases and J gave up 1 base, with 12 bases separating them. Germline CDR1 SGHAT, CDR2 FQNNGV. The CDR3 loop spans 16 amino acids. The CDR3 loop is CASSAGGISGANVLTF. The CDR3 DNA is TGTGCCAGCAGCGCTGGGGGGATATCTGGGGCCAACGTCCTGACTTTC.

This chain joins TRBV2 and TRBJ1-2, with D perhaps matching TRBD1 (5 bases). V was clipped by 7 bases and J by 0 bases, with 9 bases between them. Germline values: CDR1 SNHLY, CDR2 FYNNEI. The CDR3 covers 13 residues. The DNA for the CDR3 is TGTGCCAGCAAACAGGAGACTAACTATGGCTACACCTTC. Protein: CASKQETNYGYTF. Variable domain in full (rest from reference TRBV2 and TRBJ1-2): EPEVTQTPSHQVTQMGQEVILRCVPISNHLYFYWYRQILGQKVEFLVSFYNNEISEKSEIFDDQFSVERPDGSNFTLKIRSTKLEDSAMYFCASKQETNYGYTFGSGTRLTVV.

In its sample, this clone was seen once. The chain joins TRBV30 to TRBJ2-7, with D possibly matching TRBD1 (6 bases). In germline, CDR1 is GTSNPN, CDR2 SVGIG (reference sequence). This CDR3 spans 11 amino acids. V was pared by 5 bases and J by 5 bases, with 10 bases between. The CDR3: CAWATGNEQYF. The CDR3 DNA follows: TGTGCCTGGGCCACAGGGAACGAGCAGTACTTC.

The V and J genes are TRBV9 and TRBJ2-5, with 8 bases matching TRBD2. This CDR3 is 15 amino acids long. Germline V gene sequence: CDR1 SGDLS, CDR2 YYNGEE. With 0 bases clipped from V and 2 bases from J, the junction kept 3 bases outside the gene matches. The CDR3, as DNA: TGTGCCAGCAGCGTAGTGGGACTAGGGCAAGAGACCCAGTACTTC. It specifies CASSVVGLGQETQYF.

This rearrangement joins TRBV9 to TRBJ2-5; 9 bases map to TRBD1. Germline V gene data show CDR1 as SGDLS and CDR2 as YYNGEE. The V segment lost 4 bases and the J segment 4 bases; nucleotides outside the gene matches: 14. CDR3 size: 17 residues. The CDR3: CASSRSPGTGLAETQYF. In DNA, the CDR3 is TGTGCCAGCAGCCGCAGTCCCGGGACAGGGTTAGCAGAGACCCAGTACTTC.

V gene TRBV30 combines with J gene TRBJ2-1; 7 bases are shared with TRBD2. Germline V lookup: CDR1 GTSNPN, CDR2 SVGIG (reference sequence). This CDR3 is built from 15 residues. Trimming cost V 0 bases and J 8 bases; bases outside gene matches: 10. The CDR3 DNA is TGTGCCTGGAGTGTTGGGGGGGGGACCTTCGATGAGCAGTTCTTC. This encodes CAWSVGGGTFDEQFF. The full variable domain, in which reference TRBV30 and TRBJ2-1 provide the parts outside the CDR3, is SQTIHQWPATLVQPVGSPLSLECTVEGTSNPNLYWYRQAAGRGLQLLFYSVGIGQISSEVPQNLSASRPQDRQFILSSKKLLLSDSGFYLCAWSVGGGTFDEQFFGPGTRLTVL.

V gene TRBV5-1 combines with J gene TRBJ1-2; 11 bases align to TRBD1. The V gene end was trimmed by 0 bases and the J gene end by 8 bases; junction bases not matched to a gene: 6. Germline V gene sequence: CDR1 SGHRS, CDR2 YFSETQ. The CDR3 spans 15 residues. CDR3 sequence (DNA): TGCGCCAGCAGCTTGGAACCGGGACAGGGGGACGGCTACACCTTC. It specifies CASSLEPGQGDGYTF.

This chain joins TRBV30 and TRBJ2-3; D is perhaps TRBD1 (5 bases). With 8 bases removed from V and 3 bases from J, the gap between germline ends came to 24 bases. Germline CDR1 GTSNPN, CDR2 SVGIG (reference sequence). The length of the CDR3 is 16 residues. The CDR3, as DNA: TGTGCCCTCACCTACTTCGGTAATGGGGCGACAGATACGCAGTATTTT. This gives the protein CALTYFGNGATDTQYF.

The V gene is TRBV7-3, the J gene TRBJ1-1, with 10 bases that match TRBD1. The CDR3 length is 13 residues. CDR1 and CDR2 from the germline V gene are SGHTA and FQGTGA. With V trimmed by 5 bases and J by 10 bases, 7 bases remained unmatched. The CDR3 reads CASSAGTGDSAFF. In DNA, the CDR3 is TGTGCCAGCAGCGCCGGGACAGGGGATTCAGCTTTCTTT.

The chain carries TRBV7-2 and TRBJ2-1; maybe TRBD1 (6 bases). Per the germline V gene, CDR1 is SGHTA and CDR2 is FQGNSA. The CDR3 spans 15 residues. The V gene lost 5 bases and the J gene lost 6 bases, with 17 bases spanning the gap. The CDR3 loop is CASSRDVQGGNEQFF. CDR3 DNA: TGTGCCAGCAGCCGGGACGTACAAGGGGGCAATGAGCAGTTCTTC.

This clone has only one observation. The chain recombines TRBV27 with TRBJ1-2, with D tentatively TRBD1 (6 bases). The length of the CDR3 is 14 residues. The germline V gene has CDR1 MNHEY and CDR2 SMNVEV (reference sequence). V lost 1 base, J lost 6 bases, and 12 bases lay in between. CDR3 sequence (DNA): TGTGCCAGCAGTTTATTCGCAGGGGCCAATGGCTACACCTTC. Amino acid sequence: CASSLFAGANGYTF.

V and J are TRBV5-6 and TRBJ2-2; no clear D. The length of the CDR3 is 14 residues. Between the trimmed V and J ends, which lost 1 base and 1 base, there was a span of 5 bases. Germline CDR1 and CDR2: SGHDT and YYEEEE. In nucleotides, the CDR3 is TGTGCCAGCAGCTTGCAACTGAACACCGGGGAGCTGTTTTTT. Its translation is CASSLQLNTGELFF.

The CDR3 DNA follows: TGCGCCAGCAGCCATAAAGGGACTAGCGGGGGGCCTGATACGCAGTATTTT. The encoded protein is CASSHKGTSGGPDTQYF. V usage is TRBV5-1 and J usage is TRBJ2-3; 15 positions match TRBD2. The junction had 9 bases not matched to a gene; V was cut back by 4 bases and J by 6 bases. The CDR3 is 17 residues long. Germline V gene data show CDR1 as SGHRS and CDR2 as YFSETQ.